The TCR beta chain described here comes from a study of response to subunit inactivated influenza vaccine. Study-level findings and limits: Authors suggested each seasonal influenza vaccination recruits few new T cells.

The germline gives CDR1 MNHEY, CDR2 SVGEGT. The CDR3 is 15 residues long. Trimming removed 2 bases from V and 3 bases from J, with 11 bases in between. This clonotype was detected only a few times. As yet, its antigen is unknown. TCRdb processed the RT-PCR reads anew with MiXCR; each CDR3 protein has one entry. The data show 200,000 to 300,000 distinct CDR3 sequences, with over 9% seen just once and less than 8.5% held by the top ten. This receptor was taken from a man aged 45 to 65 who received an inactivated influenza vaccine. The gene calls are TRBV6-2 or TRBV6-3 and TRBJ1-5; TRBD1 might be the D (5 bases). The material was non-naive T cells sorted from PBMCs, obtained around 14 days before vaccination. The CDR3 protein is CASSYGQGNNQPQHF. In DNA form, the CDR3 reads TGTGCCAGCAGTTACGGGCAGGGCAACAATCAGCCCCAGCATTTT.